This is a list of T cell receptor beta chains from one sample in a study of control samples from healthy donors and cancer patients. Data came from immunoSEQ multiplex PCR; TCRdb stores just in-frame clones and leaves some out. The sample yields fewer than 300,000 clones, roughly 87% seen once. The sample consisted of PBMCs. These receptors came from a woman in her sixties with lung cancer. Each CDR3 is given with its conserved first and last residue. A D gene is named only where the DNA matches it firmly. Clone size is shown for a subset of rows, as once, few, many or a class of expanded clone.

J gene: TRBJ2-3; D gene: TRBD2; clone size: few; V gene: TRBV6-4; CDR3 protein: CASSDSSGGADTQYF; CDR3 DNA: TGTGCCAGCAGTGACTCGAGCGGGGGGGCAGATACGCAGTATTTT
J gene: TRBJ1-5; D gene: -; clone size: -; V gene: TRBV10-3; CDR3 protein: CAISESTNQPQHF; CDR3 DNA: TGTGCCATCAGTGAGTCGACCAATCAGCCCCAGCATTTT
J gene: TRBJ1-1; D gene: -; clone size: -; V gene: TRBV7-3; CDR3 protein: CASSLWGQANTEAFF; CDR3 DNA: TGTGCCAGCAGCTTATGGGGTCAGGCGAACACTGAAGCTTTCTTT
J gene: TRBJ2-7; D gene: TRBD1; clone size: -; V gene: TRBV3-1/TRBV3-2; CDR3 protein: CASSQGTGSPSYEQYF; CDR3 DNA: TGTGCCAGCAGCCAAGGGACAGGGTCGCCATCCTACGAGCAGTACTTC
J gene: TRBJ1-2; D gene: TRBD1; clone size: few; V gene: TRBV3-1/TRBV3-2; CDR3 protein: CASSPGGSDYGYTF; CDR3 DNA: TGTGCCAGCAGCCCAGGGGGCTCCGACTATGGCTACACCTTC
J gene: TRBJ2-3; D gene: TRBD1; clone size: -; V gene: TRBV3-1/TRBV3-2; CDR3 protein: CASSQGDRGADTQYF; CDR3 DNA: TGTGCCAGCAGCCAAGGGGACAGGGGGGCAGATACGCAGTATTTT
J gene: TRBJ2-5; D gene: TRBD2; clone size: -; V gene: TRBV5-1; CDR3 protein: CASALDTGAGDQETQYF; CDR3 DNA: TGCGCCAGCGCCCTAGACACCGGGGCGGGAGACCAAGAGACCCAGTACTTC
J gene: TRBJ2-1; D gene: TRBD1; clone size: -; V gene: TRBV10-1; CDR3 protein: CASSESSGTAGEQFF; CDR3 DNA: TGCGCCAGCAGTGAGTCCTCCGGGACAGCTGGTGAGCAGTTCTTC
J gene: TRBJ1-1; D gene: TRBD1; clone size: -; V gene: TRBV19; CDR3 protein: CASSIRARGQYTEAFF; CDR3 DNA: TGTGCCAGTAGTATTAGGGCCAGGGGGCAGTACACTGAAGCTTTCTTT
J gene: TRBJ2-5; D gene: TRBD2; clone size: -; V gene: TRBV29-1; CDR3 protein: CSSGLAGGPGETQYF; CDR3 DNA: TGCAGCTCGGGACTAGCGGGAGGGCCGGGGGAGACCCAGTACTTC
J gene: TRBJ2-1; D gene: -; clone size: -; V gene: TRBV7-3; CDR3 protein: CASSRARGAFDEQFF; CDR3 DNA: TGTGCCAGCAGCCGAGCTCGGGGGGCCTTCGATGAGCAGTTCTTC
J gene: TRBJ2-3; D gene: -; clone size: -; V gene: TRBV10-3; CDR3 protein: CAISDPRRFGEDTQYF; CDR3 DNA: TGTGCCATCAGTGACCCTCGACGGTTCGGGGAAGATACGCAGTATTTT
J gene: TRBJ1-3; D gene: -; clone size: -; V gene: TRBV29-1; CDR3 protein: CSVTPSSGNTIYF; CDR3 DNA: TGCAGCGTAACACCTTCCTCTGGAAACACCATATATTTT
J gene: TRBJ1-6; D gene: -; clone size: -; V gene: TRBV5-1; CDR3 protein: CASSLEGPYSPLHF; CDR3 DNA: TGCGCCAGCAGCTTGGAGGGGCCGTATTCACCCCTCCACTTT
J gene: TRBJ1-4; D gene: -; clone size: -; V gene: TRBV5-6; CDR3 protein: CASSLLQGTNEKLFF; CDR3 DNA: TGTGCCAGCAGCCTATTACAGGGAACTAATGAAAAACTGTTTTTT
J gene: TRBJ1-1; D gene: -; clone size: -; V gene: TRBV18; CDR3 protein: CASSPTGGRPAFF; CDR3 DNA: TGTGCCAGCTCACCAACCGGGGGGAGGCCGGCTTTCTTT
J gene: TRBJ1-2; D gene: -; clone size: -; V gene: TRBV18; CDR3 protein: CASSPGAPANYGYTF; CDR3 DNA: TGTGCCAGCTCACCTGGGGCCCCAGCTAACTATGGCTACACCTTC
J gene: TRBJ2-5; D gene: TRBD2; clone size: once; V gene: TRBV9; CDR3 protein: CASSVEPSGGRAETQYF; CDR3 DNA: TGTGCCAGCAGCGTAGAACCTAGCGGGGGGAGGGCAGAGACCCAGTACTTC
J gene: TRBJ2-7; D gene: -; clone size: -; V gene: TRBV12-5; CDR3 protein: CASGLGPTHYEQYF; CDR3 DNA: TGTGCTAGTGGTTTAGGACCGACGCACTACGAGCAGTACTTC
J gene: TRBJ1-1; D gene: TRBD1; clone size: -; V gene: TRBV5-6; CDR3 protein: CASSLLQGAWYTEAFF; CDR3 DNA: TGTGCCAGCAGCTTGCTACAGGGGGCTTGGTACACTGAAGCTTTCTTT
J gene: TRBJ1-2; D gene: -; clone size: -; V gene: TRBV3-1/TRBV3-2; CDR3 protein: CASSLTVDYGYTF; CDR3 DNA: TGTGCCAGCAGCCTGACGGTCGACTATGGCTACACCTTC
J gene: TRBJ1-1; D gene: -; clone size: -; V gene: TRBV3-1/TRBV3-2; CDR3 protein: CASSQSNTEAFF; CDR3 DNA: TGTGCCAGCAGCCAGAGTAACACTGAAGCTTTCTTT
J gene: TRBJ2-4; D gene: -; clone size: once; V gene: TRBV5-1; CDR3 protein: CASSRSTENIQYF; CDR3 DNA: TGCGCCAGCAGCCGATCTACGGAAAACATTCAGTACTTC
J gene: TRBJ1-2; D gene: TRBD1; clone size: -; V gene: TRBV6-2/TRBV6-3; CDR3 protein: CASSYPGQGDYGYTF; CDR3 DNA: TGTGCCAGCAGTTACCCGGGACAGGGGGACTATGGCTACACCTTC
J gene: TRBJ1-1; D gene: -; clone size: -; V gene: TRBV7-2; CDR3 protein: CASSLAGATEAFF; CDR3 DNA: TGTGCCAGCAGCTTGGCAGGGGCCACTGAAGCTTTCTTT
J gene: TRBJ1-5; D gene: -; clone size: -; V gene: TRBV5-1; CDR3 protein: CASSLVSGQDQPQHF; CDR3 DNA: TGCGCCAGCAGCTTGGTGTCAGGGCAGGATCAGCCCCAGCATTTT
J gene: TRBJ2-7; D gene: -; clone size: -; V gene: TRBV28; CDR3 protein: CASSLTAGTSSYEQYF; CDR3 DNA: TGTGCCAGCAGTTTAACGGCAGGGACGAGCTCCTACGAGCAGTACTTC
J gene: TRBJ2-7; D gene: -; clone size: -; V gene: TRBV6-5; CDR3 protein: CASTVFNPYEQYF; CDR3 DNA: TGTGCCAGCACCGTATTCAACCCCTACGAGCAGTACTTC
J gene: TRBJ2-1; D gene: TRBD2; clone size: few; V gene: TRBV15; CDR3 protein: CATSRVAGGGDEQFF; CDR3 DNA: TGTGCCACCAGCAGAGTAGCGGGGGGCGGGGATGAGCAGTTCTTC
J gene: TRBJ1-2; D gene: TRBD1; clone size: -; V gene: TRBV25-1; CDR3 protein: CASSRGRTGYGYTF; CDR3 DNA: TGTGCCAGCAGCCGAGGGCGGACAGGCTATGGCTACACCTTC
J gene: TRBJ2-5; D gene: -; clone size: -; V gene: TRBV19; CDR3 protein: CASSIQGGQETQYF; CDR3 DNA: TGTGCCAGTAGTATACAGGGAGGCCAAGAGACCCAGTACTTC
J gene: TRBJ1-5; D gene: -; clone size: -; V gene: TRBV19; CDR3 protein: CASSLEGFNQPQHF; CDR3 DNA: TGTGCCAGTAGTTTAGAGGGTTTTAATCAGCCCCAGCATTTT
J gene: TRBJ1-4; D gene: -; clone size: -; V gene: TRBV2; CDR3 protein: CASSELATNEKLFF; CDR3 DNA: TGTGCCAGCAGTGAACTGGCAACTAATGAAAAACTGTTTTTT
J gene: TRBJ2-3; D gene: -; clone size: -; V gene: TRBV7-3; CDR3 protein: CASSFGADTQYF; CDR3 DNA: TGTGCCAGCAGCTTCGGGGCAGATACGCAGTATTTT
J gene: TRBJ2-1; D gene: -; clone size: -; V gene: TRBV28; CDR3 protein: CASSLSEGSYNEQFF; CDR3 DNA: TGTGCCAGCAGTTTAAGTGAAGGCTCCTACAATGAGCAGTTCTTC
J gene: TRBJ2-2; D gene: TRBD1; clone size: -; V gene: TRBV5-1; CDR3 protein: CASSWGTGPGELFF; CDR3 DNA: TGCGCCAGCAGCTGGGGGACAGGCCCCGGGGAGCTGTTTTTT
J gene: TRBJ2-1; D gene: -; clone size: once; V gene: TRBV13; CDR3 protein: CASSLSGGSYNEQFF; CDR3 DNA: TGTGCCAGCAGCTTAAGCGGCGGCTCCTACAATGAGCAGTTCTTC
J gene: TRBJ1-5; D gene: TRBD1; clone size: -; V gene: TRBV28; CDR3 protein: CASSNPGGRGQPQHF; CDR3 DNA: TGTGCCAGCAGTAACCCAGGGGGCCGGGGTCAGCCCCAGCATTTT
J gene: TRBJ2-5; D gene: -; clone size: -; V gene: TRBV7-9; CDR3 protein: CASSLGRRRQETQYF; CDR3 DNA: TGTGCCAGCAGCTTAGGTAGACGGAGGCAGGAGACCCAGTACTTC
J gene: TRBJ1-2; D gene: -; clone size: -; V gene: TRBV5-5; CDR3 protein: CASQGGWDGYTF; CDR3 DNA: TGTGCCAGCCAAGGGGGGTGGGATGGCTACACCTTC
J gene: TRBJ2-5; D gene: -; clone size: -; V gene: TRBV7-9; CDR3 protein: CASSTLQGGLQETQYF; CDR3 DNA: TGTGCCAGCAGTACCCTCCAAGGAGGCTTACAAGAGACCCAGTACTTC
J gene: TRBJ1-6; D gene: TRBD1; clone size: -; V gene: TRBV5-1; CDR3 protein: CASSLGQGRNSPLHF; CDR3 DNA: TGCGCCAGCAGCCTTGGACAGGGACGAAATTCACCCCTCCACTTT
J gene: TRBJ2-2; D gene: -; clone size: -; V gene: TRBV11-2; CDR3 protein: CASSPIEDTGELFF; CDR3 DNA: TGTGCCAGCAGCCCGATTGAGGACACCGGGGAGCTGTTTTTT
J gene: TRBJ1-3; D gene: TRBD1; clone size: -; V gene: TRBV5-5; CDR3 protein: CASSLGPPDRGRNTIYF; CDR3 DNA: TGTGCCAGCAGCTTGGGCCCCCCGGACAGGGGACGAAACACCATATATTTT
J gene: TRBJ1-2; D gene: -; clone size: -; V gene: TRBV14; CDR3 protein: CASSQGQTFGYGYTF; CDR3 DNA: TGTGCCAGCAGCCAAGGTCAGACATTCGGCTATGGCTACACCTTC
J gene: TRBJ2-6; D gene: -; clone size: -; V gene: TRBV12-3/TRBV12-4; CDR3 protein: CASSFGANVLTF; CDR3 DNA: TGTGCCAGCAGTTTTGGGGCCAACGTCCTGACTTTC
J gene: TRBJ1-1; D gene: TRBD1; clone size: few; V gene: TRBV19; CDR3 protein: CASSMRDLRTGNTEAFF; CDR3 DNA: TGTGCCAGTAGTATGCGGGACCTTAGGACAGGGAACACTGAAGCTTTCTTT
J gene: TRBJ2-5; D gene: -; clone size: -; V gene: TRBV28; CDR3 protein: CASSLLTGSRETQYF; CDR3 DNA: TGTGCCAGCAGTTTATTAACAGGGTCGCGCGAGACCCAGTACTTC
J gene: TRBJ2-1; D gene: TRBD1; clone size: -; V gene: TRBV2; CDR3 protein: CASSKDRGSYNEQFF; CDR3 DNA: TGTGCCAGCAGTAAGGACAGGGGGTCCTACAATGAGCAGTTCTTC
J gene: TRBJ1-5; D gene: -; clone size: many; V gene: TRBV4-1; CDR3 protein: CASSQGWVGFDQPQHF; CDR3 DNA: TGCGCCAGCAGCCAAGGATGGGTAGGGTTTGATCAGCCCCAGCATTTT
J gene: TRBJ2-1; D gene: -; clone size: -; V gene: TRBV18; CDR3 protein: CASSPGLQGINEQFF; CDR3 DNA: TGTGCCAGCTCACCTGGACTCCAGGGGATCAATGAGCAGTTCTTC
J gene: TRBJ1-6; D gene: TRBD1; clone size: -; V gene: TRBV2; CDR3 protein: CASTPDGTENSPLHF; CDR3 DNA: TGTGCCAGCACGCCCGACGGGACAGAAAATTCACCCCTCCACTTT